The present entry profiles one T cell receptor (beta chain) with its context. Authors' methods: Reference gene primers were amplified, and this amplification served to estimate nucleated cell counts. The assay was immunoSEQ multiplex PCR, and TCRdb's table has in-frame clones only and misses some. V and J calls and clone size are as listed in that table; D and trimming were resolved from the DNA. The sample consists of about 460,000 clones, roughly nine tenths of them appearing once. The data were obtained in a study of blood T cell repertoires in COVID-19. Germline V gene sequence: CDR1 KGHSH, CDR2 LQKENI. The CDR3 totals 15 residues. With 3 bases removed from V and 6 bases from J, the gap between germline ends came to 18 bases.

The receptor's source is a woman between 55 and 75 years old who had recovered from COVID-19. The sample was PBMCs or T cells enriched from blood (not recorded which). The V gene is TRBV18, the J gene TRBJ2-7, with a tentative D call TRBD2 (6 bases). The CDR3 reads CASSPGMGGVGEQYV. CDR3 in DNA: TGTGCCAGCTCACCGGGGATGGGCGGGGTCGGCGAGCAGTACGTC.